This T cell receptor beta chain appears in the sequencing data of a study of shared clonotypes between healthy human individuals. Study details: Sampling drew on donors who were a couple of women and a few men aged 18 to 49.

The trim removed 6 bases at V and 9 bases at J, leaving 9 bases unmatched. This CDR3 is 14 amino acids long. The germline gives CDR1 MNHNY, CDR2 SVGAGI (reference sequence). CD45RO negativity and positive selection for CCR7 defined naive CD8 cells, a population that excluded terminally differentiated effector memory CD45RA+ cells. The healthy adult donors were HIV-negative and reported no recent acute infections or vaccinations. Profiling relied on immunoSEQ multiplex PCR, and the TCRdb table lists in-frame clones only, not all of them. The repertoire includes about 2.2 million clones, 93% of them detected once, and about 1.7% sits in the top ten.

Material: naive CD8+ T cells from PBMCs. The chain couples TRBV6-6 to TRBJ2-1; 9 nucleotides line up with TRBD1. This receptor was taken from a man between 18 and 29 years old in good health. Some clones in this sample may be carry-over from other donors' samples. CDR3 in amino acids: CASRGTGFVLEQFF. The CDR3 DNA is TGTGCCAGCAGGGGGACAGGGTTTGTTCTTGAGCAGTTCTTC.